This T cell receptor beta chain was observed in a study of PD-1 blockade in mismatch repair-deficient tumors (dated by TCRdb to about 2017). For context, the study as a whole: Between late 2013 and 2016, the trial enrolled about 93 consecutive patients with approximately 13 mismatch repair-deficient cancer types, every one of whom had been previously treated and was progressing. Tumor-associated T cell clones were tracked in the peripheral blood of patients responding to PD-1 blockade by deep sequencing of TCR CDR3 regions.

About this clone itself: Its recognized antigen is unknown. The sample holds no much larger clone one base away, and base qualities are not on file.

Mismatch repair deficiency was established in every enrolled patient by polymerase chain reaction or immunohistochemistry. A few patients who responded to pembrolizumab therapy underwent TCR sequencing. The phase II trial prospectively evaluated PD-1 blockade with pembrolizumab in advanced mismatch repair-deficient cancers, independent of tissue of origin. Peripheral blood T cell samples were serially collected before and at multiple times after PD-1 blockade was started. Blood sampling times were reported as weeks after the first pembrolizumab dose. The CDR3 starts with the cysteine, ends with the phenylalanine, and has 13 residues. The read is trimmed to its CDR3 DNA, 39 bases read in frame from base 1. V is reduced by 2 bases and J by 1 base, leaving a spacing of 7 bases between them. Via the germline V gene, CDR1 is SGHRS and CDR2 YFSETQ. Summary of the overall study and its limitations: Rapid expansion after pembrolizumab followed by contraction, generally before radiologic responses, was shown by tumor-resident clones, which were often undetectable in blood before treatment.

The method was the immunoSEQ multiplex PCR assay. Sourced from immuneACCESS, this table was stored by TCRdb with only in-frame sequences that have V and J called. A share of the clones is absent; for the studies checked, an unresolved V gene accounts for under half, and the remainder has no known explanation. In this sample the table shows tens of thousands of clones, approximately 84% of which occur a single time. The ten most abundant clones make up about a sixth of the sample. The sequence was collected from an adult with mismatch repair-deficient cancer. The chain uses TRBV5-1 and TRBJ2-7, with the D gene uncertain. The sample was peripheral blood, taken 2 weeks after starting pembrolizumab. The CDR3 region: CASSFAESYEQYF. The nucleotide sequence reads as follows: TGCGCCAGCAGCTTCGCGGAGTCCTACGAGCAGTACTTC.